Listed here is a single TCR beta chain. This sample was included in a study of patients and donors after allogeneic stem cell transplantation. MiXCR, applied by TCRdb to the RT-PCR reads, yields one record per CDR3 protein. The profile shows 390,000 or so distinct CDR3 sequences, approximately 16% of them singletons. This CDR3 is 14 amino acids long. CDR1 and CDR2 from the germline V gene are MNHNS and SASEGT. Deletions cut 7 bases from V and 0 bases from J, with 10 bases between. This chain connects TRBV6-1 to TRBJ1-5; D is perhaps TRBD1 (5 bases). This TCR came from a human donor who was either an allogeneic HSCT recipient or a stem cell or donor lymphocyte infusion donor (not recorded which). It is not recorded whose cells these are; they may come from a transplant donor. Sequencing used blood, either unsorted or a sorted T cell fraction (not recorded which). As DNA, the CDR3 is TGTGCCAGCACTCCGACAGATAGCAATCAGCCCCAGCATTTT. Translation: CASTPTDSNQPQHF.